This is a list of T cell receptor beta chains from one sample in a study of shared clonotypes between healthy human individuals. This table comes from immunoSEQ multiplex PCR, and its TCRdb copy is limited to in-frame clones, with some not included. The sample records a few hundred thousand clones, more than 60% being singletons. Source material: memory CD4+ T cells sorted from blood. The receptors were sampled from a man aged 25-45 years in good health. The CDR3 runs from the conserved cysteine through the conserved F or W. Fields, in order: clone size, J gene, D gene, V gene, CDR3 DNA, CDR3 protein. D genes are given only for firm matches. The listing skips clone size in some rows; elsewhere it reads once, few, many or a size class.

clone_size: .; j_call: TRBJ1-1; d_call: TRBD1; v_call: TRBV30; cdr3_nt: TGTGCCTGGAGTATCCTGAGAGGGGGCGGAGCTTTCTTT; cdr3_aa: CAWSILRGGGAFF
clone_size: .; j_call: TRBJ2-2; d_call: TRBD2; v_call: TRBV7-6; cdr3_nt: TGTGCCAGCGCAGCTGGTAGCGGGAGGGCCGGCATAAACACCGGGGAGCTGTTTTTT; cdr3_aa: CASAAGSGRAGINTGELFF
clone_size: many; j_call: TRBJ1-2; d_call: TRBD1; v_call: TRBV5-1; cdr3_nt: TGCGCCAGCAGCTCAGGGGGGCATGGCTACACCTTC; cdr3_aa: CASSSGGHGYTF
clone_size: .; j_call: TRBJ1-3; d_call: .; v_call: TRBV7-2; cdr3_nt: TGTGCCAGCAGGCGGGGGAGTTCTGGAAACACCATATATTTT; cdr3_aa: CASRRGSSGNTIYF
clone_size: few; j_call: TRBJ2-4; d_call: .; v_call: TRBV6-1; cdr3_nt: TGTGCCAGCAGTGAATTCTTAGCCAAAAACATTCAGTACTTC; cdr3_aa: CASSEFLAKNIQYF
clone_size: .; j_call: TRBJ1-5; d_call: .; v_call: TRBV19; cdr3_nt: TGTGCCAGTAGTATTCTGACCACAGGGCCCCAGCATTTT; cdr3_aa: CASSILTTGPQHF
clone_size: .; j_call: TRBJ1-2; d_call: TRBD1; v_call: TRBV14; cdr3_nt: TGTGCCAGCAGCCAAGGGGCCCAAGGAGCGTCGACAGGGATCGGGTACTATGGCTACACCTTC; cdr3_aa: CASSQGAQGASTGIGYYGYTF
clone_size: .; j_call: TRBJ2-7; d_call: .; v_call: TRBV5-4; cdr3_nt: TGTGCCAGCAGCTTGAAAGGGACGGGGTTCTACGAGCAGTACTTC; cdr3_aa: CASSLKGTGFYEQYF
clone_size: few; j_call: TRBJ2-7; d_call: .; v_call: TRBV5-1; cdr3_nt: TGCGCCAGCAGTCTGGAAGGGACCCAAAGCTCCTACGAGCAGTACTTC; cdr3_aa: CASSLEGTQSSYEQYF
clone_size: .; j_call: TRBJ1-1; d_call: TRBD1; v_call: TRBV28; cdr3_nt: TGTGCCAGCAGCCCAGGGGGCCCGAACACTGAAGCTTTCTTT; cdr3_aa: CASSPGGPNTEAFF
clone_size: .; j_call: TRBJ2-2; d_call: TRBD1; v_call: TRBV6-1; cdr3_nt: TGTGCCAGCAGTGAAGTCGCAGGGGGCTACACCGGGGAGCTGTTTTTT; cdr3_aa: CASSEVAGGYTGELFF
clone_size: .; j_call: TRBJ1-5; d_call: .; v_call: TRBV7-2; cdr3_nt: TGTGCCAGCAGCTTCCAGGTCAATCAGCCCCAGCATTTT; cdr3_aa: CASSFQVNQPQHF
clone_size: once; j_call: TRBJ2-2; d_call: .; v_call: TRBV9; cdr3_nt: TGTGCCAGCAGCGTAGGCAGGTCATTCACCGGGGAGCTGTTTTTT; cdr3_aa: CASSVGRSFTGELFF
clone_size: .; j_call: TRBJ1-2; d_call: .; v_call: TRBV19; cdr3_nt: TGTGCCAGCCTGGGGCGGGAAAGGCGGTATGGCTACACCTTC; cdr3_aa: CASLGRERRYGYTF
clone_size: .; j_call: TRBJ2-3; d_call: .; v_call: TRBV19; cdr3_nt: TGTGCCAGTAAAAGTCCCAAAACGTCTAGCACAGATACGCAGTATTTT; cdr3_aa: CASKSPKTSSTDTQYF
clone_size: .; j_call: TRBJ1-1; d_call: .; v_call: TRBV5-4; cdr3_nt: TGTGCCAGCAGCTTGGATGGGGTCCGTCAGGGCAACACTGAAGCTTTCTTT; cdr3_aa: CASSLDGVRQGNTEAFF
clone_size: .; j_call: TRBJ2-1; d_call: .; v_call: TRBV19; cdr3_nt: TGTGCCAGTAGGATTGACCGGAGCTCCTACAATGAGCAGTTCTTC; cdr3_aa: CASRIDRSSYNEQFF
clone_size: .; j_call: TRBJ1-2; d_call: .; v_call: TRBV29-1; cdr3_nt: TGCAGCGTTGGACCTGAATATGGCTACACCTTC; cdr3_aa: CSVGPEYGYTF
clone_size: .; j_call: TRBJ1-5; d_call: .; v_call: TRBV21-1; cdr3_nt: TGTGCCAGCAGCAAAGGGGCCCAGTCCGGAAGGGGCAATCAGCCCCAGCATTTT; cdr3_aa: CASSKGAQSGRGNQPQHF
clone_size: once; j_call: TRBJ1-5; d_call: TRBD1; v_call: TRBV18; cdr3_nt: TGTGCCAGCTCACCGGGCCACCGGGACAGGGCGGTGGAGCCCCAGCATTTT; cdr3_aa: CASSPGHRDRAVEPQHF
clone_size: .; j_call: TRBJ1-4; d_call: .; v_call: TRBV15; cdr3_nt: TGTGCCACCAGCGCAGGGCTGACTGAAAAACTGTTTTTT; cdr3_aa: CATSAGLTEKLFF
clone_size: .; j_call: TRBJ1-3; d_call: .; v_call: TRBV5-1; cdr3_nt: TGCGCCAGCAGCTCGGGATCTTTCCGAAACACCATATATTTT; cdr3_aa: CASSSGSFRNTIYF
clone_size: few; j_call: TRBJ2-3; d_call: .; v_call: TRBV2; cdr3_nt: TGTGCCAGCAGTGAACAGTGGGGTAACACAGATACGCAGTATTTT; cdr3_aa: CASSEQWGNTDTQYF
clone_size: .; j_call: TRBJ2-7; d_call: .; v_call: TRBV18; cdr3_nt: TGTGCCAGCTCACCACCGTCTTTGGCGTTTAGCTCCTACGAGCAGTACTTC; cdr3_aa: CASSPPSLAFSSYEQYF
clone_size: .; j_call: TRBJ1-2; d_call: .; v_call: TRBV6-1; cdr3_nt: TGTGCCAGCAGTGCGGCAGGGGATCGCTACACCTTC; cdr3_aa: CASSAAGDRYTF
clone_size: once; j_call: TRBJ2-2; d_call: .; v_call: TRBV29-1; cdr3_nt: TGCAGCGTTGCTCGGGGAACCGGGGAGCTGTTTTTT; cdr3_aa: CSVARGTGELFF
clone_size: .; j_call: TRBJ2-7; d_call: .; v_call: TRBV19; cdr3_nt: TGTGCCAGTAGATCCCTAAGAGGGAGAGGCTACGAGCAGTACTTC; cdr3_aa: CASRSLRGRGYEQYF
clone_size: .; j_call: TRBJ2-7; d_call: .; v_call: TRBV18; cdr3_nt: TGTGCCAGCTCCCGCGATGGGTCTCAGTACTTC; cdr3_aa: CASSRDGSQYF
clone_size: .; j_call: TRBJ1-3; d_call: .; v_call: TRBV2; cdr3_nt: TGTGCCAGCAGTGCTTGGGGGTCTTCTGGAAACACCATATATTTT; cdr3_aa: CASSAWGSSGNTIYF
clone_size: .; j_call: TRBJ2-5; d_call: TRBD1; v_call: TRBV7-2; cdr3_nt: TGTGCCAGCAGCAACCGACAGGGTAGGGAGACCCAGTACTTC; cdr3_aa: CASSNRQGRETQYF
clone_size: .; j_call: TRBJ2-2; d_call: .; v_call: TRBV2; cdr3_nt: TGTGCCAGCAGGGACCCCGGGGAGCTGTTTTTT; cdr3_aa: CASRDPGELFF
clone_size: .; j_call: TRBJ2-2; d_call: .; v_call: TRBV2; cdr3_nt: TGTGCCAGCAGTGCAGATCGTAGGGTCCCCGGGGAGCTGTTTTTT; cdr3_aa: CASSADRRVPGELFF
clone_size: .; j_call: TRBJ2-1; d_call: TRBD2; v_call: TRBV29-1; cdr3_nt: TGCAGCGCGTCTAGCGGGAGTGCCCATTACAATGAGCAGTTCTTC; cdr3_aa: CSASSGSAHYNEQFF